This TCR beta chain was sequenced for a study of T cells in tumors and immune-related adverse events. The V gene's germline CDR1 is SGHAT and CDR2 FQNNGV. V lost 0 bases to trimming and J lost 4 bases; unmatched junction nucleotides: 4. This CDR3 comprises 16 residues. Here immunoSEQ multiplex PCR was the method, and the copy in TCRdb shows in-frame clones only, minus some. The sample yields more than 20,000 clones, 90% to 95% seen once. The chain links TRBV11-2 to TRBJ2-2; TRBD2 agrees at 8 bases. The receptor was derived from a female donor with metastatic renal cell carcinoma. Material: lymph node tissue, obtained from a patient treated with anti-PD-1 therapy. The CDR3, as DNA: TGTGCCAGCAGCTTAGATGTAGCGGGGCTCACCGGGGAGCTGTTTTTT. Translating gives CASSLDVAGLTGELFF.